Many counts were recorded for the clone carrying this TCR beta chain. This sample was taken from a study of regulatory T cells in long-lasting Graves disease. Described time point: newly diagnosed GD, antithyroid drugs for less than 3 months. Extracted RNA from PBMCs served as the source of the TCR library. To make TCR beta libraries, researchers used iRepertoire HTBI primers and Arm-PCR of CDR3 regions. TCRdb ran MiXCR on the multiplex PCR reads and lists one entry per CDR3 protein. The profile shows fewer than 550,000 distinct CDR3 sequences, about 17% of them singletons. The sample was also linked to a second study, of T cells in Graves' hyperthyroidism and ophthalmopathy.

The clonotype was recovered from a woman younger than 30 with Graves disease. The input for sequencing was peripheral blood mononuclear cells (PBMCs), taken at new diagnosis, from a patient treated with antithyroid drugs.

CDR3 bases: TGTGCCAGCAGCTTAGGTTTATTCGGAGTTCAAGAGACCCAGTACTTC. Translated: CASSLGLFGVQETQYF. This chain uses TRBV11-2 with TRBJ2-5; D remains unclear. The CDR3 spans 16 residues. The germline gives CDR1 SGHAT, CDR2 FQNNGV. V dropped 1 base and J dropped 2 bases, with 14 bases sitting between them.